What follows are 11 T cell receptor beta chains derived from one specimen sequenced in a study of shared clonotypes between healthy human individuals (dated by TCRdb to about 2020). The library was built by means of the immunoSEQ multiplex PCR assay. As stored in TCRdb, this immuneACCESS dataset retains in-frame rearrangements with V and J assigned. A fraction of the clones does not appear; measured against another copy, unresolved V genes explain less than half of the discrepancy, and the remainder lacks a known reason. Present in this sample are millions of clones, about 95% of which were seen just once. The top ten constitute 0.13% of the sample. The material sequenced was naive CD4+ T cells sorted from blood. The cell subset or site label for this specimen denotes: CD45RA+ positively selected. These receptors came from a man aged 18-30 years in good health.

The J gene is TRBJ2-1, the V gene TRBV11-2, with D possibly matching TRBD2 (5 bases). Germline CDR1 SGHAT, CDR2 FQNNGV. CDR3 length: 13 residues. The V gene lost 3 bases and the J gene lost 5 bases, with 8 bases spanning the gap. CDR3: CASSFGNHNEQFF. The CDR3 DNA reads as TGTGCCAGCAGCTTCGGGAACCACAATGAGCAGTTCTTC.

DNA of the CDR3: TGTGCCAGCTCACGGATAGGGACGGAACACACCTTC. Protein product: CASSRIGTEHTF. V usage is TRBV18 and J usage is TRBJ1-2; TRBD1 is a possible D gene (5 bases). The CDR3 has 12 amino acids. In germline, CDR1 is KGHSH, CDR2 LQKENI. The V gene lost 4 bases and the J gene lost 12 bases, with 15 bases spanning the gap.

Only one count was recorded for this clone. The rearrangement links TRBV5-1 to TRBJ2-7; 10 bases line up with TRBD1. Losses at the gene ends were 4 bases for V and 3 bases for J; bases not matched to a gene: 4. Germline V gene data show CDR1 as SGHRS and CDR2 as YFSETQ. The length of the CDR3 is 14 residues. The CDR3 nucleotides read TGCGCCAGCAGCCCGGGACAGGGGCGCTACGAGCAGTACTTC. Amino acid sequence: CASSPGQGRYEQYF.

This rearrangement joins TRBV14 to TRBJ1-6; 10 positions agree with TRBD1. CDR3 length equals 16 residues. Germline V gives CDR1 SGHDN, CDR2 FVKESK. Trimming cost V 1 base and J 8 bases; bases outside gene matches: 5. This CDR3 is CASSQVGTGVHSPLHF. Written as DNA, the CDR3 is TGTGCCAGCAGCCAAGTCGGGACAGGGGTCCATTCACCCCTCCACTTT.

V and J are TRBV12-5 and TRBJ2-3; D is unclear. CDR3 length: 13 amino acids. With 0 bases removed from V and 3 bases from J, the gap between germline ends came to 4 bases. The germline V gene encodes CDR1 LGHNT and CDR2 FRNRAP. The CDR3 DNA sequence: TGTGCTAGTGGTTTGGTAAGGACAGATACGCAGTATTTT. Translated, it gives CASGLVRTDTQYF.

V gene TRBV19 combines with J gene TRBJ2-5; 14 bases match TRBD2. V lost 5 bases and J lost 3; bases outside the gene matches: 5. Germline-derived CDR1 and CDR2 are LNHDA and SQIVND (reference sequence). This CDR3 has 16 residues. This CDR3 reads CASSPGTSGSKETQYF. The CDR3 DNA reads TGTGCCAGTAGTCCAGGGACTAGCGGGAGTAAAGAGACCCAGTACTTC.

For this clone: The sample has other DNA sequences that encode this CDR3 too. The rearrangement joins TRBV5-1 to TRBJ2-3, with 9 bases matching TRBD1. The CDR3 runs 15 residues. Germline V lookup: CDR1 SGHRS, CDR2 YFSETQ. The V gene end was trimmed by 0 bases and the J gene end by 3 bases; junction bases not matched to a gene: 2. The CDR3 sequence is CASSLEGQGTDTQYF. For the CDR3, the DNA is TGCGCCAGCAGCTTGGAAGGACAGGGGACAGATACGCAGTATTTT.

This clone was observed once. This chain uses TRBV29-1 with TRBJ1-4; D remains unclear. Germline V gene lookup returns CDR1 SQVTM and CDR2 ANQGSEA. The ends were cut back, 4 bases at V and 5 bases at J, with 8 bases in the middle. This CDR3 has 12 residues. CDR3 in DNA: TGCAGCGTTGGTGACGGAAATGAAAAACTGTTTTTT. Translating gives CSVGDGNEKLFF.

This sequence joins TRBV7-9 and TRBJ2-5; D may be TRBD1 (6 bases). The V gene lost 0 bases and the J gene lost 3 bases, with 14 bases spanning the gap. Germline V CDR1 and CDR2: SEHNR, FQNEAQ (reference sequence). The CDR3 extends over 16 amino acids. CDR3 sequence reads: CASSLAGRGTKETQYF. The CDR3 nucleotides read TGTGCCAGCAGCTTAGCCGGCAGGGGAACTAAAGAGACCCAGTACTTC.

This chain uses TRBV6-1 with TRBJ2-7; TRBD1 matches at 8 bases. Germline CDR1 MNHNS, CDR2 SASEGT. The CDR3 contains 15 residues. V lost 6 bases and J lost 3; bases outside the gene matches: 10. The CDR3 sequence: CASRRTGTNLYEQYF. The DNA of the CDR3 is TGTGCCAGCAGGAGGACAGGGACCAATCTCTACGAGCAGTACTTC.

A word on this clone: This may be a read error, as it is one base from a much larger clone. At the DNA level, this CDR3 is encoded by other sequences in the same sample as well. The V call is TRBV4-1, the J call TRBJ1-1; D is uncertain. The CDR3 spans 15 residues. Trimming stripped 0 bases from V and 7 bases from J, with 15 bases between. The V gene's germline CDR1 is MGHRA and CDR2 YSYEKL. CDR3 loop: CASSQEVFLPGEAFF. For the CDR3, the DNA is TGCGCCAGCAGCCAAGAAGTTTTTCTGCCGGGTGAAGCTTTCTTT.